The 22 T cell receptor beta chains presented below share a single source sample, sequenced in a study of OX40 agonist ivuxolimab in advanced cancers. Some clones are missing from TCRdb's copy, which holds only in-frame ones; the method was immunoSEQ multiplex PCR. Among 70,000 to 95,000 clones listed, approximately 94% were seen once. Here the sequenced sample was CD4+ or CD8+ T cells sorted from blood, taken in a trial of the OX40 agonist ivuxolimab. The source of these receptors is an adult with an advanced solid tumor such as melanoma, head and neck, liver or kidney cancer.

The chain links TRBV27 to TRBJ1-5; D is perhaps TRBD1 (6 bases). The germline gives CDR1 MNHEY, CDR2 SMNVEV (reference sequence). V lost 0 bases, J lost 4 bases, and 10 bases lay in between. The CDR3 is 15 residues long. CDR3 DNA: TGTGCCAGCAGTTTATCGACAGGAACTAATCAGCCCCAGCATTTT. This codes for CASSLSTGTNQPQHF.

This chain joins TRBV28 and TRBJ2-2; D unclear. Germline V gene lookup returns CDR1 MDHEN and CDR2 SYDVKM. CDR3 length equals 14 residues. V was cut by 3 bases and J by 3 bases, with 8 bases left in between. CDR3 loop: CASSFSRHTGELFF. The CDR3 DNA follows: TGTGCCAGCAGTTTCTCCCGGCACACCGGGGAGCTGTTTTTT. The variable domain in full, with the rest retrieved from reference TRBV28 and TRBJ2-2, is DVKVTQSSRYLVKRTGEKVFLECVQDMDHENMFWYRQDPGLGLRLIYFSYDVKMKEKGDIPEGYSVSREKKERFSLILESASTNQTSMYLCASSFSRHTGELFFGEGSRLTVL.

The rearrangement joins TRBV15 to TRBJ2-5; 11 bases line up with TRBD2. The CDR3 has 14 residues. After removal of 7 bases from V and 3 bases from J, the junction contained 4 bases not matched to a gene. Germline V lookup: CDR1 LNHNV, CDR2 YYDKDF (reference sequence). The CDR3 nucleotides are TGTGCCACCAAGGGGACTAGCGGAGAAGAGACCCAGTACTTC. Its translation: CATKGTSGEETQYF.

Here the CDR3 DNA reads TGTGCCAGCAGTGGTCGGGAGGGCCCCGAGCAGTACTTC. Its translation is CASSGREGPEQYF. The chain combines TRBV25-1 with TRBJ2-7; 8 bases fit TRBD2. This CDR3 contains 13 residues. After removal of 4 bases from V and 6 bases from J, the junction contained 5 bases not matched to a gene. Germline V CDR1 and CDR2: MGHDK, SYGVNS.

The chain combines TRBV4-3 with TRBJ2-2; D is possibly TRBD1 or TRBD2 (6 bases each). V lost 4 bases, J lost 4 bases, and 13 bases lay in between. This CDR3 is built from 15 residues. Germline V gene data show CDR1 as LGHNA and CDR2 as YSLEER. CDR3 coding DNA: TGCGCCAGCAGCCGACGGGGGCACGGCACCGGGGAGCTGTTTTTT. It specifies CASSRRGHGTGELFF.

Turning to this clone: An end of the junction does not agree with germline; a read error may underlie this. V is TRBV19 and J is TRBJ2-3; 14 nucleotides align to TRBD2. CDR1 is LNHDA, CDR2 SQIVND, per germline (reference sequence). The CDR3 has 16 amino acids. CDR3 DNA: TGTGCCAGTAGCATAGGGACTAGCGGGGGCGGGGATACGCAGTATTTT. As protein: CASSIGTSGGGDTQYF.

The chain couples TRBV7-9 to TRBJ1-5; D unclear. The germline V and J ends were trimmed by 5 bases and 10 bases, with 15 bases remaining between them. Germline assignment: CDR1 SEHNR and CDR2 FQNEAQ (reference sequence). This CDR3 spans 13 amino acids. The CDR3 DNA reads TGTGCCAGCAGCCACTCGGACCCGATTCCCCAGCATTTT. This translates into CASSHSDPIPQHF.

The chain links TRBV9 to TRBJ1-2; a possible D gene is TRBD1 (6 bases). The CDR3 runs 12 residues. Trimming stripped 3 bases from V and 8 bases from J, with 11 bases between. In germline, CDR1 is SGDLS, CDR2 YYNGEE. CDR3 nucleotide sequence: TGTGCCAGCAGCGGGGGGCAAGGCGGCTACACCTTC. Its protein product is CASSGGQGGYTF.

In nucleotides, the CDR3 is TGCGCCAGCAGCTTGGAGCTTGGGCTGGGTGATTCACCCCTCCACTTT. Its translation: CASSLELGLGDSPLHF. The chain links TRBV5-1 to TRBJ1-6; D not certain. The CDR3 spans 16 residues. Trimming took 0 bases from V and 8 from J, leaving 15 bases between them. Germline V gene data show CDR1 as SGHRS and CDR2 as YFSETQ.

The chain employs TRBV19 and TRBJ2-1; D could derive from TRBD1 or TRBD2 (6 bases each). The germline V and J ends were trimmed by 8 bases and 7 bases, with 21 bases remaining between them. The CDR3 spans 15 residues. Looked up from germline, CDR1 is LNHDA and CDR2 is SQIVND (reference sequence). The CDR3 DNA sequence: TGTGCCAGTGGTAAGGGGGGCTCAGGTTATAATGAGCAGTTCTTC. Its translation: CASGKGGSGYNEQFF.

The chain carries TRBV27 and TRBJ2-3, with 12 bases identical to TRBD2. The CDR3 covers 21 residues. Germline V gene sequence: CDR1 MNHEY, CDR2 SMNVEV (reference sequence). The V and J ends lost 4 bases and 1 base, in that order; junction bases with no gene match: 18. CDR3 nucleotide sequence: TGTGCCAGCAGTTCGGGTTTTCGACTAGCGGGAGTAAAGGGTCGCACAGATACGCAGTATTTT. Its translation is CASSSGFRLAGVKGRTDTQYF.

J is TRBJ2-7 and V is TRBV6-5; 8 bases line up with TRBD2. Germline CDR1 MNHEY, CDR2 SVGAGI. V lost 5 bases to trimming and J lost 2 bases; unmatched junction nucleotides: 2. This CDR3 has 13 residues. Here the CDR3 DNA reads TGTGCCAGCAGTGACGGGGGGGCCTACGAGCAGTACTTC. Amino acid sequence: CASSDGGAYEQYF.

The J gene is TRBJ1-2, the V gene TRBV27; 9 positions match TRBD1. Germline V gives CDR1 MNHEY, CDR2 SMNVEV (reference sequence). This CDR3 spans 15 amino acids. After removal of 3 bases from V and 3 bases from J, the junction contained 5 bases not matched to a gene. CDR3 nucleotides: TGTGCCAGCAGTTTTAGGACAGGGGCCCACTATGGCTACACCTTC. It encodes CASSFRTGAHYGYTF.

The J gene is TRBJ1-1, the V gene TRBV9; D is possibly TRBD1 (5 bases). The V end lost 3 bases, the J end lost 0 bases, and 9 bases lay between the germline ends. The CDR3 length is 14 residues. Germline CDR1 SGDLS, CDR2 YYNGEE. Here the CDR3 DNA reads TGTGCCAGCAGCGCTACGACAGTGAACACTGAAGCTTTCTTT. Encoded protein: CASSATTVNTEAFF.

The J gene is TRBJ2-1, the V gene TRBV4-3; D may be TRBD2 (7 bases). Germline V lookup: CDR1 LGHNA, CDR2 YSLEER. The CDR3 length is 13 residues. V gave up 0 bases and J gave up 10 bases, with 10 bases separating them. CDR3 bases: TGCGCCAGCAGCCAAGAGGGGGGGCCAGAGCAGTTCTTC. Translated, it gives CASSQEGGPEQFF.

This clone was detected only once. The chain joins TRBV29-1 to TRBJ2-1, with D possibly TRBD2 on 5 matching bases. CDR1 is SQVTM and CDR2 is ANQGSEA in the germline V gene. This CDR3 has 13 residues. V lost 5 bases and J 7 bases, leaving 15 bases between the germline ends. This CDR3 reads CSVLENSENEQFF. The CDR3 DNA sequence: TGCAGCGTTTTGGAGAATAGCGAGAATGAGCAGTTCTTC.

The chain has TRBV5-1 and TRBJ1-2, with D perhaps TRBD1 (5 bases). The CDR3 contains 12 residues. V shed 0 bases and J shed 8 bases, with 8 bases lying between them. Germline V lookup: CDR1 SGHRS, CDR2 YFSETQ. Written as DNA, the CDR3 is TGCGCCAGCAGCTTGGGAGGGACCGGCTACACCTTC. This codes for CASSLGGTGYTF.

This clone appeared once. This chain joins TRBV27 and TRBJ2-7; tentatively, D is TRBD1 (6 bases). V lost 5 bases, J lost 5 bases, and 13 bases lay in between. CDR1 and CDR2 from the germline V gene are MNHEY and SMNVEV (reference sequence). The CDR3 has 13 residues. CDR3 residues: CASSTIQGNEQYF. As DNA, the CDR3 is TGTGCCAGCAGTACCATACAGGGAAACGAGCAGTACTTC.

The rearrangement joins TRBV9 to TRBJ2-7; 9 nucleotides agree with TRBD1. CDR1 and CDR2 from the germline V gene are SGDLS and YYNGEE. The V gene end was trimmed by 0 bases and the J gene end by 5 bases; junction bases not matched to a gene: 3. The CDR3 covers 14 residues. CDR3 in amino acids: CASSVAGQGHEQYF. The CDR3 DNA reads TGTGCCAGCAGCGTAGCGGGACAGGGCCACGAGCAGTACTTC. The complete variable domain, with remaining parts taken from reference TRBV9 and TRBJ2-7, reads DSGVTQTPKHLITATGQRVTLRCSPRSGDLSVYWYQQSLDQGLQFLIQYYNGEERAKGNILERFSAQQFPDLHSELNLSSLELGDSALYFCASSVAGQGHEQYFGPGTRLTVT.

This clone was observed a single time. DNA for the CDR3: TGTGCCAGCAGGCCCGCGACTAGCGGGGCACTAAACACCGGGGAGCTGTTTTTT. Amino acids: CASRPATSGALNTGELFF. V gene TRBV11-2 combines with J gene TRBJ2-2, with 11 nucleotides matching TRBD2. The CDR3 runs to 18 residues. The germline V gene has CDR1 SGHAT and CDR2 FQNNGV. J gave up 2 bases and V 6 bases, and 11 bases lay outside the gene matches.

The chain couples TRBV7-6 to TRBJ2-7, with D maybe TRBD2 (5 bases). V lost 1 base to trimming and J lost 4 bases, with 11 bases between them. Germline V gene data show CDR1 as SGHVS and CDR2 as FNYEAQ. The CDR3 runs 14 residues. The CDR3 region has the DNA TGTGCCAGCAGCTTAGGTGGGAGAGGTTACGAGCAGTACTTC. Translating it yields CASSLGGRGYEQYF.

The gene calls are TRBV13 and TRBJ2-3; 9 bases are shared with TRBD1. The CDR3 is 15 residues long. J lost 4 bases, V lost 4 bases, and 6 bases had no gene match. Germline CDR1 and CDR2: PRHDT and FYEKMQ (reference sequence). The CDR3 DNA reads TGTGCCAGCAGCTCGGGACAGGGTTGGGCAGATACGCAGTATTTT. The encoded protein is CASSSGQGWADTQYF.